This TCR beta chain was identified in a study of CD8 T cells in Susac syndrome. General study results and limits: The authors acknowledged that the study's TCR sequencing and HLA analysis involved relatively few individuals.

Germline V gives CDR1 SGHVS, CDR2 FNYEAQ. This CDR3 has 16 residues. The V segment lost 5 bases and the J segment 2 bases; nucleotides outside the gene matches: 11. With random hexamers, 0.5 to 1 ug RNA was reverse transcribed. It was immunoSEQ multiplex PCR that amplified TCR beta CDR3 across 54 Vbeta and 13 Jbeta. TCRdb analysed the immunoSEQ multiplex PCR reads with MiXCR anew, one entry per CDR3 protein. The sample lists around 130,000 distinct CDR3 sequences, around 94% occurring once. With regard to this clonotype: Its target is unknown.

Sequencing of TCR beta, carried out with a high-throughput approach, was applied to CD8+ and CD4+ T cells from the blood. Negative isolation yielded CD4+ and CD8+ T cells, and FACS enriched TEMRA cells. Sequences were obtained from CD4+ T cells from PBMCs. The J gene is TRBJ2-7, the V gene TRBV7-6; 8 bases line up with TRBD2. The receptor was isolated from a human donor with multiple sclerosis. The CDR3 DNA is TGTGCCAGCAGCCAACGGGCGGTAGCGGGGCCCTACGAGCAGTACTTC. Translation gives CASSQRAVAGPYEQYF.